The T cell receptor beta chain described here comes from a study of response to subunit inactivated influenza vaccine. Germline V gene data show CDR1 as ENHRY and CDR2 as SYGVKD. CDR3 length: 15 residues. Trimming removed 5 bases from V and 7 bases from J; junction bases left unmatched: 8. TCRdb re-called the RT-PCR reads through MiXCR, storing one row per CDR3 protein. Among some 600,000 distinct CDR3 sequences, 14% were seen once, and the ten largest hold roughly 7.2%. This specimen was PBMCs from blood, taken 14 days before vaccination. The receptor was derived from a man aged 45-60 years who received an inactivated influenza vaccine. This chain connects TRBV10-3 to TRBJ2-2, with 9 bases that match TRBD2. The DNA of the CDR3 is TGTGCCATCAGTATCCCGGGAGCGGGAGGCGGGGAGCTGTTTTTT. The encoded protein is CAISIPGAGGGELFF.